The 8 T cell receptor beta chains below were found in one sample sequenced in a study of Graves' ophthalmopathy and Graves' hyperthyroidism (dated by TCRdb to 2016 to 2019). Sequencer: Illumina HiSeq 2000. For repertoire sequencing, TCR beta CDR3 regions were amplified from RNA transcripts. A first-round RT-PCR used HTBI primers with the Qiagen OneStep RT-PCR kit, followed by a second-round multiplex PCR, size selection and purification. TCRdb itself trimmed the public reads at Q25 with fastp, ran MiXCR and retained productive beta chains. Merged by CDR3 protein, the rows form single entries marked with the most common genes and DNA. This sample has about 13,000 distinct CDR3 sequences in its table, and roughly 50% of those were observed once. The ten largest make up roughly 50% of the sample. The sequenced material came from peripheral blood. Receptors were obtained from a woman under 40 with Graves' ophthalmopathy. Donor details come from another sample of the same person, matched by shared clones.

Remarks on this clonotype: This could be a read error, since a much larger clone is one nucleotide away. The genes are TRBV7-9 and TRBJ1-3; D is undetermined. This CDR3 has 12 amino acids. Germline V gene sequence: CDR1 SEHNR, CDR2 FQNEAQ (reference sequence). The CDR3 nucleotides are TGTGCCGGCAGCTTAGTACCGTACACCATATATTTT. This gives the protein CAGSLVPYTIYF.

This sequence joins TRBV14 and TRBJ2-1, with D possibly TRBD2 on 6 matching bases. The CDR3 spans 13 residues. V was shortened by 2 bases and J by 12 bases, with 14 bases between the two germline ends. Germline V gene sequence: CDR1 SGHDN, CDR2 FVKESK. The CDR3 is CASSQLSGTWQFF. CDR3 nucleotide sequence: TGTGCCAGCAGCCAACTTAGCGGTACATGGCAGTTCTTC.

On this clonotype itself: Germline is not matched at one junction end, which may reflect a read error. The V call is TRBV5-4, the J call TRBJ2-5, with no clear D. Germline values: CDR1 SGHNT, CDR2 YYREEE (reference sequence). This CDR3 has 13 amino acids. In DNA form, the CDR3 reads TGTGCCAGCGGCTTGAGGTTTAGCAAGACCCAGTACTTC. Its translation: CASGLRFSKTQYF.

This clonotype is a singleton in its sample. One end of the junction varies from germline; a read error may be responsible. The J gene is TRBJ1-4, the V gene TRBV7-9, with D hard to call. The CDR3 loop spans 15 amino acids. Germline values: CDR1 SEHNR, CDR2 FQNEAQ (reference sequence). Here the CDR3 reads CASSLGPNAFEKLFF. The CDR3 DNA reads as TGTGCCAGCAGCTTAGGGCCCAATGCTTTCGAAAAACTGTTCTTT. The variable domain in full, with the rest retrieved from reference TRBV7-9 and TRBJ1-4, is DTGVSQNPRHKITKRGQNVTFRCDPISEHNRLYWYRQTLGQGPEFLTYFQNEAQLEKSRLLSDRFSAERPKGSFSTLEIQRTEQGDSAMYLCASSLGPNAFEKLFFGSGTQLSVL.

J is TRBJ1-2 and V is TRBV5-4, with 7 bases matching TRBD1. This CDR3 region has 14 residues. V was clipped by 3 bases and J by 5 bases; unmatched bases: 7. Germline loops: CDR1 SGHNT, CDR2 YYREEE (reference sequence). The chain's CDR3 is CASSSGQTSYGYTF. The CDR3 DNA reads as TGTGCCAGCAGCTCGGGACAGACCAGTTATGGCTACACCTTC.

Worth noting for this clonotype: A much larger clone lies one base from this, so it may be a read error. The rearrangement uses TRBV20-1 and TRBJ2-7; D may be TRBD2 (6 bases). This CDR3 is 13 amino acids long. Trimming took 1 base from V and 3 from J, leaving 10 bases between them. Looked up from germline, CDR1 is DFQATT and CDR2 is SNEGSKA (reference sequence). The CDR3, as DNA: TGCAGTGCTAGAGGGGCTAGCGACTACGAGCAGTACTTC. Protein product: CSARGASDYEQYF.

The V gene is TRBV28, the J gene TRBJ1-1; D is undetermined. CDR3 size: 12 residues. Germline lookup yields CDR1 MDHEN and CDR2 SYDVKM. V was pared by 6 bases and J by 3 bases, with 8 bases between. This CDR3 reads CASREWDTEAFF. As DNA, the CDR3 is TGTGCCAGCAGGGAATGGGACACTGAAGCTTTCTTT.

This chain uses TRBV19 with TRBJ2-6; maybe TRBD1 (5 bases). The CDR3 runs to 15 residues. The germline CDR1 and CDR2 sequences are LNHDA and SQIVND (reference sequence). V was trimmed by 4 bases and J by 1 base, leaving 8 bases between them. In DNA, the CDR3 is TGTGCCAGTAGTAGCCAGGGTTCTGGGGCCAACGTCCTGACTTTC. It is translated as CASSSQGSGANVLTF.